This T cell receptor beta chain was observed in a study of cytomegalovirus exposure and HLA in healthy donors. Turning to the study itself: The approximately 110 validation repertoires and the approximately 700 first-cohort repertoires shared a platform, a later analysis reported.

Here immunoSEQ multiplex PCR was the method, and the copy in TCRdb shows in-frame clones only, minus some. The table lists around 70,000 clones, approximately 93% of them singletons, with under 2% in the top ten. Concerning this clone: Its antigen is currently unknown.

Germline values: CDR1 SNHLY, CDR2 FYNNEI. The CDR3 has 14 amino acids. V shed 6 bases, J shed 7 bases, and the junction held 8 bases outside the gene matches. Study outcomes and limitations: The authors listed some 160 TCR beta chains as cytomegalovirus-associated.

This sequence originates from a man in his late teens or twenties in good health and CMV-seropositive. Sequencing input: PBMCs. The chain joins TRBV2 to TRBJ1-5; TRBD1 matches at 8 bases. The DNA of the CDR3 is TGTGCCAGCAGAGTAGGACAGGGCAGGCAGCCCCAGCATTTT. Encoded protein: CASRVGQGRQPQHF.